This T cell receptor beta chain came from a study of blood T cell repertoires in COVID-19. Turning to the study itself: Sites in the United States, Italy and Spain provided acute and convalescent COVID-19 samples.

Germline CDR1 is SQVTM and CDR2 is ANQGSEA. The CDR3 sequence is 14 residues long. Trimming took off 6 bases at V and 6 bases at J, with 19 bases between the two ends. The assay was immunoSEQ multiplex PCR, and TCRdb's table has in-frame clones only and misses some. The table records some 250,000 clones, over 80% of them present only once. Individuals aged about 18 to 89 years were recruited from 24 US areas. What was sequenced was PBMCs or T cells enriched from blood (not recorded which). The sequence was obtained from a human donor in a cohort exposed to, infected with or recovered from COVID-19 (not recorded which). The donor label of this sample is uncertain. V is TRBV29-1 and J is TRBJ2-3, with D possibly matching TRBD2 (6 bases). The CDR3 DNA is TGCAGCGTCGTTGGGACTGGGAGCGCGGATACGCAGTATTTT. Translation gives CSVVGTGSADTQYF.